This is a list of T cell receptor beta chains from one sample in a study of shared clonotypes between healthy human individuals. Only in-frame clones appear in the TCRdb table, and some are missing; sequencing was by immunoSEQ multiplex PCR. The sample holds more than 2 million clones, around 95% seen once. Sample: naive CD4+ T cells sorted from blood. Every receptor here comes from a man younger than 35 in good health. Both conserved end residues are part of each CDR3. The D gene is left open where the match is weak. Not every row has a clone size; where given, it reads once, few, many or a size class.

D gene	clone size	V gene	J gene	CDR3 protein	CDR3 DNA
TRBD1	NA	TRBV30	TRBJ2-5	CAWSPGQGSQETQYF	TGTGCCTGGAGTCCGGGACAGGGGAGCCAAGAGACCCAGTACTTC
NA	NA	TRBV28	TRBJ1-5	CASRLHSNQPQHF	TGTGCCAGCCGACTGCATAGCAATCAGCCCCAGCATTTT
NA	NA	TRBV6-1	TRBJ2-5	CASSERGPAFQETQYF	TGTGCCAGCAGCGAACGCGGACCGGCGTTCCAAGAGACCCAGTACTTC
NA	NA	TRBV18	TRBJ1-1	CASSPFAEVGLNTEAFF	TGTGCCAGCTCACCCTTTGCGGAAGTAGGTCTGAACACTGAAGCTTTCTTT
NA	NA	TRBV15	TRBJ2-7	CATSRGYEQYF	TGTGCCACCAGCAGAGGATACGAGCAGTACTTC
NA	NA	TRBV11-3	TRBJ1-3	CASSDSGLSGNTIYF	TGTGCCAGCAGCGACTCAGGGTTATCTGGAAACACCATATATTTT
TRBD1	once	TRBV2	TRBJ2-1	CASSGDRGKGEQFF	TGTGCCAGCAGTGGGGACAGGGGGAAAGGTGAGCAGTTCTTC
NA	NA	TRBV10-2	TRBJ1-3	CASMSRGLGNTIYF	TGCGCCAGCATGTCGCGGGGGCTAGGAAACACCATATATTTT
TRBD2	NA	TRBV5-4	TRBJ2-1	CASSPPSGSSYNEQFF	TGTGCCAGCAGCCCCCCTAGCGGGAGCTCCTACAATGAGCAGTTCTTC
TRBD2	NA	TRBV7-2	TRBJ2-3	CASSLLLAGGDTQYF	TGTGCCAGCAGCTTACTTCTAGCGGGGGGGGATACGCAGTATTTT
NA	NA	TRBV5-5	TRBJ2-5	CASSLPNIWETQYF	TGTGCCAGCAGCCTTCCCAATATCTGGGAGACCCAGTACTTC
TRBD1	NA	TRBV28	TRBJ2-7	CASSLTQGSFPYEQYF	TGTGCCAGCAGTTTGACACAGGGGTCCTTTCCCTACGAGCAGTACTTC
NA	NA	TRBV11-3	TRBJ2-1	CASSLGQGGNNEQFF	TGTGCCAGCAGCTTAGGACAGGGAGGGAACAATGAGCAGTTCTTC
NA	NA	TRBV9	TRBJ1-1	CASSPLPSLAGAFF	TGTGCCAGCAGCCCCCTGCCAAGCCTAGCTGGCGCTTTCTTT
NA	NA	TRBV18	TRBJ2-7	CASSPRRSYEQYF	TGTGCCAGCTCACCAAGACGGAGCTACGAGCAGTACTTC
NA	NA	TRBV5-1	TRBJ1-4	CASSRRQLNEKLFF	TGCGCCAGCAGCCGTAGACAGCTTAATGAAAAACTGTTTTTT
TRBD2	NA	TRBV5-1	TRBJ2-3	CASSLEPPSGGALTDTQYF	TGCGCCAGCAGCTTGGAACCCCCTAGCGGGGGGGCACTCACAGATACGCAGTATTTT
TRBD1	NA	TRBV7-6	TRBJ2-6	CASSPDLGQSYSGANVLTF	TGTGCCAGCAGCCCTGATCTGGGACAGTCTTACTCTGGGGCCAACGTCCTGACTTTC
NA	NA	TRBV27	TRBJ1-6	CASSLRGGYNSPLHF	TGTGCCAGCAGTTTAAGGGGAGGGTATAATTCACCCCTCCACTTT
NA	NA	TRBV28	TRBJ2-5	CASSFPVSKTQYF	TGTGCCAGCAGTTTTCCAGTAAGCAAGACCCAGTACTTC
TRBD1	NA	TRBV7-2	TRBJ2-7	CASSRFGTGTHEQYF	TGTGCCAGCAGCCGATTCGGGACAGGGACCCACGAGCAGTACTTC
NA	once	TRBV18	TRBJ1-4	CASSPGIAGSTNEKLFF	TGTGCCAGCTCACCAGGGATAGCAGGGTCAACTAATGAAAAACTGTTTTTT
NA	NA	TRBV7-9	TRBJ1-6	CASTWGNSPLHF	TGTGCCAGCACCTGGGGGAATTCACCCCTCCACTTT
NA	NA	TRBV5-4	TRBJ2-5	CASRREGVETQYF	TGTGCCAGCAGGCGTGAAGGCGTAGAGACCCAGTACTTC
NA	NA	TRBV6-6	TRBJ2-7	CASSYSTGPEQYF	TGTGCCAGCAGTTACTCCACAGGGCCCGAGCAGTACTTC
NA	NA	TRBV6-5	TRBJ2-7	CASSSERAGPSIYF	TGTGCCAGCAGTTCCGAAAGGGCAGGCCCTAGTATTTACTTC
TRBD2	NA	TRBV9	TRBJ2-1	CASTPEGTSFHNEQFF	TGTGCCAGCACCCCCGAAGGGACTAGTTTTCACAATGAGCAGTTCTTC
NA	once	TRBV7-8	TRBJ1-3	CASSLGGDSGNTIYF	TGTGCCAGCAGCTTAGGGGGCGACTCTGGAAACACCATATATTTT
NA	NA	TRBV12-5	TRBJ2-1	CASGLGSSVNEQFF	TGTGCTAGTGGTTTAGGGTCTTCAGTTAATGAGCAGTTCTTC
NA	once	TRBV6-1	TRBJ2-2	CASSEQTVNTGELFF	TGTGCCAGCAGTGAACAAACAGTAAACACCGGGGAGCTGTTTTTT
NA	few	TRBV2	TRBJ1-1	CASSPFRRNTEAFF	TGTGCCAGCAGCCCCTTTCGGCGGAACACTGAAGCTTTCTTT
NA	NA	TRBV9	TRBJ2-7	CASSVGEGAQLREQYF	TGTGCCAGCAGCGTAGGGGAAGGGGCCCAATTACGAGAGCAGTACTTC
NA	NA	TRBV5-1	TRBJ2-5	CASSLAAGRETQYF	TGCGCCAGCAGCTTGGCCGCAGGCCGAGAGACCCAGTACTTC
NA	NA	TRBV10-3	TRBJ2-5	CAISLGAGETQYF	TGTGCCATCAGCCTAGGGGCGGGGGAGACCCAGTACTTC
NA	NA	TRBV2	TRBJ2-4	CASRPGLPAKNIQYF	TGTGCCAGCAGGCCGGGCCTACCAGCCAAAAACATTCAGTACTTC
NA	NA	TRBV19	TRBJ2-3	CASSVQGGALGTQYF	TGTGCCAGTAGTGTACAGGGAGGGGCCCTAGGTACGCAGTATTTT
TRBD2	NA	TRBV18	TRBJ2-3	CASSHGTSGSGTDTQYF	TGTGCCAGCTCGCATGGGACTAGCGGGAGTGGGACAGATACGCAGTATTTT
NA	few	TRBV11-2	TRBJ1-6	CASSSREYNSPLHF	TGTGCCAGCAGCTCCCGGGAATATAATTCACCCCTCCACTTT
NA	NA	TRBV5-5	TRBJ1-6	CASSLWGSSYNSPLHF	TGTGCCAGCAGCTTGTGGGGGAGCTCCTATAATTCACCCCTCCACTTT
NA	NA	TRBV7-2	TRBJ2-2	CASSLVSSPGELFF	TGTGCCAGCAGCTTGGTATCGAGTCCTGGGGAGCTGTTTTTT
NA	NA	TRBV7-2	TRBJ2-7	CASSLAGHLSYEQYF	TGTGCCAGCAGCTTAGCAGGCCACCTTTCCTACGAGCAGTACTTC
TRBD1	NA	TRBV30	TRBJ1-2	CAWSGTGVYGYTF	TGTGCCTGGAGCGGGACAGGTGTCTATGGCTACACCTTC
TRBD2	NA	TRBV5-1	TRBJ2-3	CASSFTSGLTDTQYF	TGCGCCAGCAGCTTCACTAGCGGCCTCACAGATACGCAGTATTTT
TRBD2	once	TRBV5-4	TRBJ2-7	CASSGGLAGDAYEQYF	TGTGCCAGCAGCGGGGGACTAGCGGGAGATGCGTACGAGCAGTACTTC
NA	NA	TRBV28	TRBJ2-3	CAISPDGALTDTQYF	TGTGCCATCTCACCCGACGGGGCGTTAACAGATACGCAGTATTTT
NA	NA	TRBV19	TRBJ2-7	CASSISGAVYEQYF	TGTGCCAGTAGTATTTCAGGGGCGGTCTACGAGCAGTACTTC
TRBD1	NA	TRBV4-1	TRBJ2-7	CASSQEGQDLYEQYF	TGCGCCAGCAGCCAAGAGGGACAGGATTTGTACGAGCAGTACTTC
NA	NA	TRBV10-3	TRBJ1-5	CAISVAADQPQHF	TGTGCCATCAGTGTGGCTGCCGACCAGCCCCAGCATTTT
NA	NA	TRBV18	TRBJ1-2	CASSPPNPTNYGYTF	TGTGCCAGCTCACCACCGAACCCAACTAACTATGGCTACACCTTC
NA	once	TRBV9	TRBJ1-1	CASSANPLGTEAFF	TGTGCCAGCAGCGCCAACCCCTTAGGCACTGAAGCTTTCTTT
NA	NA	TRBV13	TRBJ2-7	CASSRAGTPQRAYEQYF	TGTGCCAGCAGCCGCGCCGGGACTCCACAGAGAGCTTACGAGCAGTACTTC
NA	NA	TRBV6-6	TRBJ1-1	CASSFSTREAFF	TGTGCCAGCAGTTTCTCGACACGCGAAGCTTTCTTT
NA	NA	TRBV4-1	TRBJ2-7	CASSPGTSEQYF	TGCGCCAGCAGCCCCGGGACAAGCGAGCAGTACTTC
NA	NA	TRBV5-6	TRBJ2-1	CASSFPPIAINEQFF	TGTGCCAGCAGCTTCCCCCCGATAGCTATCAATGAGCAGTTCTTC
NA	NA	TRBV27	TRBJ2-4	CASSLGAGPRFF	TGTGCCAGCAGTTTAGGGGCGGGGCCTCGTTTCTTC
NA	NA	TRBV11-1	TRBJ2-1	CASSSRVDNEQFF	TGTGCCAGCAGCTCCAGGGTAGACAATGAGCAGTTCTTC
NA	NA	TRBV4-2	TRBJ2-1	CASSPSRENEQFF	TGTGCCAGCAGCCCCTCAAGAGAGAATGAGCAGTTCTTC
NA	NA	TRBV2	TRBJ2-7	CASSATGPYEQYF	TGTGCCAGCAGCGCCACTGGACCTTACGAGCAGTACTTC